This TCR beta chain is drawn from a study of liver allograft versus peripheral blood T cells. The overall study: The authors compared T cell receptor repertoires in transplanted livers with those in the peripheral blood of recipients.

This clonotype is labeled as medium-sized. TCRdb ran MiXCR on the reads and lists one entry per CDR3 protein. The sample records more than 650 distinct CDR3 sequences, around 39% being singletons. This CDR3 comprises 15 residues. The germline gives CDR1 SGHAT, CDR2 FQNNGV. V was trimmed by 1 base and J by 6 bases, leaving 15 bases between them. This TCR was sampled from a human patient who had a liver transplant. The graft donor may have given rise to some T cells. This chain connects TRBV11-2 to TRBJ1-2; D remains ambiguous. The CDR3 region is CASSLGGGRVDGYTF. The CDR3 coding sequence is TGTGCCAGCAGCTTAGGAGGAGGCAGAGTCGATGGCTACACCTTC.